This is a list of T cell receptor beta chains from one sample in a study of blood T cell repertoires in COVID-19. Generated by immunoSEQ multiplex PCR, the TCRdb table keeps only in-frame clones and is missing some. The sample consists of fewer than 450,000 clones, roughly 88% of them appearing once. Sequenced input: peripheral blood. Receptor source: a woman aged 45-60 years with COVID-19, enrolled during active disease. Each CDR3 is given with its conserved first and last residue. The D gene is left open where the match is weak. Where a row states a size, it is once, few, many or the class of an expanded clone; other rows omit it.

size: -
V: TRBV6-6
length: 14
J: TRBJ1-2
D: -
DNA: TGTGCCAGCAGTTACGAGTCAACTAACTATGGCTACACCTTC
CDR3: CASSYESTNYGYTF

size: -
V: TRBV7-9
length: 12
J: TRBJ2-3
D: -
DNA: TGTGCCAGCAGCTCCCGAGTAGATACGCAGTATTTT
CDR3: CASSSRVDTQYF

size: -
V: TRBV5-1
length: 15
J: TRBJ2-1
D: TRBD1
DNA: TGCGCCAGCAGCTTGGGGGGACAGGGGTACAATGAGCAGTTCTTC
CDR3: CASSLGGQGYNEQFF

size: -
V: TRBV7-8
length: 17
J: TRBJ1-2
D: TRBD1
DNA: TGTGCCAGCAGCACCGACAGGGGGCTGAGTCTAACGGGCGGCTACACCTTC
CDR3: CASSTDRGLSLTGGYTF

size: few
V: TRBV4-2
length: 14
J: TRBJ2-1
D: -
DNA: TGTGCCAGCAGCCAAGCGGGGGAACAGAGAATTCCGTTCTTC
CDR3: CASSQAGEQRIPFF

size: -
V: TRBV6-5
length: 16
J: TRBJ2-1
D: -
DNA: TGTGCCAGCAGTTACTCGTCGTCCGGAGCGCCGAATGAGCAGTTCTTC
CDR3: CASSYSSSGAPNEQFF

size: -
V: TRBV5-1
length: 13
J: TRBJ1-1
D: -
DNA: TGCGCCAGCAGCTTGGGGCACGGACTTGAAGCTTTCTTT
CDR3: CASSLGHGLEAFF

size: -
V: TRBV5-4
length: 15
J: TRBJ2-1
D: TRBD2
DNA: TGTGCCAGCAGCAGGTGGGGGGGATCCTTCAATGAGCAGTTCTTC
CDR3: CASSRWGGSFNEQFF

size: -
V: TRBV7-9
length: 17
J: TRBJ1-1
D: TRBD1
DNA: TGTGCCAGCAGCGCACCAGCAGGGGGCGCGGGGAACACTGAAGCTTTCTTT
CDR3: CASSAPAGGAGNTEAFF

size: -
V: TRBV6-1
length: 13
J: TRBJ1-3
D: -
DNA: TGTGCCAGCAGTGAAGTGGTCGGGGACACCATATATTTT
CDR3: CASSEVVGDTIYF

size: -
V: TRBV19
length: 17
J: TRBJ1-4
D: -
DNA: TGTGCCAGTAGTGATCCCGGGACAACAACCGTACGTGAAAAACTGTTTTTT
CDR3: CASSDPGTTTVREKLFF

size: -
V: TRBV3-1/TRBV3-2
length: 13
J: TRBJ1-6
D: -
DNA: TGTGCCAGCAGCCCCGACAGGATTTCACCCCTCCACTTT
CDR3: CASSPDRISPLHF

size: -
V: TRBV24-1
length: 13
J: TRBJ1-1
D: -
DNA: TGTGCCACCAGTGAAAAATCGGACACTGAAGCTTTCTTT
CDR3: CATSEKSDTEAFF

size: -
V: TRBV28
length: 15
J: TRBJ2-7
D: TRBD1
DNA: TGTGCCAGCAGGGCGGGACAGGGGGCCTTAGTTGATTACCTCTTC
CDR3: CASRAGQGALVDYLF

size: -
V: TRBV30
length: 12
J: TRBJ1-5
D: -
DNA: TGTGCCTGGAGTGGAGTGAATCAGCCCCAGCATTTT
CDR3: CAWSGVNQPQHF

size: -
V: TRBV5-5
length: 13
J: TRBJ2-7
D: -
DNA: TGTGCCAGCAGCCGACTAATGGGCTTCGAGCAGTACTTC
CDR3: CASSRLMGFEQYF

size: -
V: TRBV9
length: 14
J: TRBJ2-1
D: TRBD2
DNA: TGTGCCAGCAGCGTGACTAGCGGGGTCAATGAGCAGTTCTTC
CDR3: CASSVTSGVNEQFF

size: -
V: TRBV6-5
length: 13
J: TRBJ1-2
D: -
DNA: TGTGCCAGTTTCAGGCGGGGAGACTATGGCTACACCTTC
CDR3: CASFRRGDYGYTF

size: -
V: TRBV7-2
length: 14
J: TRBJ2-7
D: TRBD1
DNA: TGTGCCAGCAGCTCCGGGACAGCCAACTACGAGCAGTACTTC
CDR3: CASSSGTANYEQYF

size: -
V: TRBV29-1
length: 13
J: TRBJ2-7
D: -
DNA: TGCAGCGTTGGATGGGGGGACTCCTACGAGCAGTACTTC
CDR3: CSVGWGDSYEQYF

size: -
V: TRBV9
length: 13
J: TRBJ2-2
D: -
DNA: TGTGCCAGCAGCGCAGAGGGAATCGGGGAGCTGTTTTTT
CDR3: CASSAEGIGELFF

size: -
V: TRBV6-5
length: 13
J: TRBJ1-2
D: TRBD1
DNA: TGTGCCAGCAGCCGCGGACAGGGCTATGGCTACACCTTC
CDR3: CASSRGQGYGYTF

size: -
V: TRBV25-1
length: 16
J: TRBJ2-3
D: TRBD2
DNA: TGTGCCAGCAGTGAATTTCTAGCGGGGGAGGCAGATACGCAGTATTTT
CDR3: CASSEFLAGEADTQYF

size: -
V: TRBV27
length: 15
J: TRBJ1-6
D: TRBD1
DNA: TGTGCCAGCAGGCAGGGGGCGAATTGGAATTCACCCCTCCACTTT
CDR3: CASRQGANWNSPLHF

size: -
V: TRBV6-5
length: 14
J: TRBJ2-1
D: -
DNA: TGTGCCAGCAGTTACCGTCAGGACAGAAATGAGCAGTTCTTC
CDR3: CASSYRQDRNEQFF

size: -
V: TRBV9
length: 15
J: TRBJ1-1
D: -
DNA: TGTGCCAGCAGCGTAGCTGGAGGGCCAAACACTGAAGCTTTCTTT
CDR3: CASSVAGGPNTEAFF

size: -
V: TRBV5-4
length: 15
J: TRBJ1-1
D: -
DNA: TGTGCCAGCAGGCTCCCGTGGCAGGATCCCCAGGAAGCTTTCTTT
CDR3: CASRLPWQDPQEAFF

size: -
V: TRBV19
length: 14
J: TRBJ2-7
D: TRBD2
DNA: TGTGCCAGTAGTATCCGACTAGCGGGAGACGAGCAGTACTTC
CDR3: CASSIRLAGDEQYF

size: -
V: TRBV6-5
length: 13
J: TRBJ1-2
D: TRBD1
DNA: TGTGCCAGCACGATCGGACAGGGAGGAGGCTACACCTTC
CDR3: CASTIGQGGGYTF

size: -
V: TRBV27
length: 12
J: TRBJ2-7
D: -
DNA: TGTGCCAGCAGTTTTACAGGATACGAGCAGTACTTC
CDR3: CASSFTGYEQYF

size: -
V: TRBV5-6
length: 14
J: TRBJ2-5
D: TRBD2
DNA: TGTGCCAGCAGCCAGGGACTAGCCGGGGAGACCCAGTACTTC
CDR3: CASSQGLAGETQYF

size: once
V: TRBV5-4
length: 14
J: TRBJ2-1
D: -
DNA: TGTGCCAGCAGCTTTAAGACAGAGGGGGTTCATCGGGTCTTC
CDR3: CASSFKTEGVHRVF

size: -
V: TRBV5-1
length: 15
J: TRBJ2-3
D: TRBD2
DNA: TGCGCCAGCAGCCTAGCGGGGGGGCGGACAGATACGCAGTATTTT
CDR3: CASSLAGGRTDTQYF

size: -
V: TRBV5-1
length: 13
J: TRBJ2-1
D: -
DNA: TGCGCCAGCAGCTTGGGGGGCCGTACTGAGCAGTTCTTC
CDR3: CASSLGGRTEQFF

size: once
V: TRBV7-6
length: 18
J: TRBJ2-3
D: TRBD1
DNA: TGTGCCAGCAGCGCCCGACCGGGACAGGGGGCGTATATGGATACGCAGTATTTT
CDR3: CASSARPGQGAYMDTQYF

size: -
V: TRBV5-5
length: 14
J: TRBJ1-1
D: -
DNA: TGTGCCAGCAGCCCTAGGGGGTCGAACACTGAAGCTTTCTTT
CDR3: CASSPRGSNTEAFF

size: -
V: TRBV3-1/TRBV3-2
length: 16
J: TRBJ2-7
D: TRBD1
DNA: TGTGCCAGCAGCCAAGTCGGGACAGGGGCACCGGACGAGCAGTACTTC
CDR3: CASSQVGTGAPDEQYF

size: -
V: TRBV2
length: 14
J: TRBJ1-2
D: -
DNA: TGTGCCAGCAGTGCGGGACATCCTAACTATGGCTACACCTTC
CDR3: CASSAGHPNYGYTF

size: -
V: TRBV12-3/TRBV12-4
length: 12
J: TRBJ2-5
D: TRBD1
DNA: TGTGCCAGCAAACAGGGGGCGGAGACCCAGTACTTC
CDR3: CASKQGAETQYF